A single sample is the source of the 21 T cell receptor beta chains below, sequenced in a study of CD4 T cells in relation to SARS-CoV-2 and coronaviruses. Before the COVID-19 pandemic, during about 2011-2019, CD4+ T cells were taken from unexposed donors. Assay: immunoSEQ multiplex PCR; the TCRdb copy retains only in-frame clones and omits some. The top ten clones hold 1.5% to 2% of a sample with roughly 71,000 clones, about nine tenths of them seen once. Sequencing was done on a sample of memory CD4+ T cells from PBMCs. These receptors were collected from a human donor in good health.

V is TRBV7-8 and J is TRBJ2-2, with D unresolved. This CDR3 region has 19 residues. Germline values: CDR1 SGHVS, CDR2 FQNEAQ. Trimming left V 8 bases short and J 4 bases short, with 29 bases between. The CDR3 protein is CASRPQAFRPQTSTGELFF. CDR3 nucleotides: TGTGCCAGCCGACCCCAGGCCTTTAGGCCCCAAACAAGCACCGGGGAGCTGTTTTTT. Full variable domain (outside the CDR3, taken from reference TRBV7-8 and TRBJ2-2): GAGVSQSPRYKVAKRGQDVALRCDPISGHVSLFWYQQALGQGPEFLTYFQNEAQLDKSGLPSDRFFAERPEGSVSTLKIQRTQQEDSAVYLCASRPQAFRPQTSTGELFFGEGSRLTVL.

The chain is built from TRBV2 and TRBJ2-5, with 12 nucleotides matching TRBD2. The V segment lost 6 bases and the J segment 5 bases; nucleotides outside the gene matches: 7. The V gene's germline CDR1 is SNHLY and CDR2 FYNNEI. The CDR3 extends over 15 amino acids. The CDR3 DNA reads as TGTGCCAGCAGCGGGACTAGCGGGTACGACGAGACCCAGTACTTC. The encoded protein is CASSGTSGYDETQYF.

The chain uses TRBV5-1 and TRBJ2-1; tentative D call: TRBD2 (5 bases). Germline V gene data show CDR1 as SGHRS and CDR2 as YFSETQ. The CDR3 is 15 amino acids. V was cut by 4 bases and J by 3 bases, with 14 bases left in between. CDR3 DNA: TGCGCCAGCAGCCCTGGCCTAGGAGGCTACAATGAGCAGTTCTTC. It encodes CASSPGLGGYNEQFF.

Here the CDR3 DNA reads TGCGCCAGCAGCGAGATCAGGGGGAACACTGAAGCTTTCTTT. Amino acids: CASSEIRGNTEAFF. The rearrangement joins TRBV10-2 to TRBJ1-1, with a tentative D call TRBD1 (6 bases). V lost 6 bases and J lost 1, with 12 bases in between. The CDR3 loop spans 14 amino acids. Germline CDR1 is WSHSY and CDR2 is SAAADI.

The DNA of the CDR3 is TGTGCCAGCAGACAAGGGACTAGCGGGGGATCTTGGGCAGATACGCAGTATTTT. Its protein product is CASRQGTSGGSWADTQYF. The gene calls are TRBV2 and TRBJ2-3; TRBD2 aligns across 14 bases. Germline V gene lookup returns CDR1 SNHLY and CDR2 FYNNEI. This CDR3 region has 18 residues. V lost 6 bases and J lost 4; bases outside the gene matches: 12.

The chain links TRBV11-2 to TRBJ2-7, with D perhaps given as TRBD1 or TRBD2 (5 bases each). V gave up 7 bases and J gave up 0 bases, with 10 bases separating them. CDR1 and CDR2 from the germline V gene are SGHAT and FQNNGV. The CDR3 has 13 amino acids. CDR3 residues: CASKPGHSYEQYF. The CDR3 nucleotides read TGTGCCAGCAAACCGGGGCACTCCTACGAGCAGTACTTC.

This clone was recorded a few times. The same CDR3 is also encoded by other DNA sequences in this sample. The J gene is TRBJ2-1, the V gene TRBV4-2; 12 bases are a match to TRBD2. After removal of 0 bases from V and 3 bases from J, the junction contained 0 bases not matched to a gene. The CDR3 has 16 residues. Germline CDR1 reads LGHNA; CDR2 reads YNFKEQ. The CDR3 protein is CASSQEGLAGYNEQFF. The CDR3 DNA follows: TGTGCCAGCAGCCAAGAGGGACTAGCGGGCTACAATGAGCAGTTCTTC.

The chain is built from TRBV15 and TRBJ1-2; D possibly corresponds to TRBD1 (5 bases). This CDR3 spans 14 amino acids. Germline V gene lookup returns CDR1 LNHNV and CDR2 YYDKDF (reference sequence). Deletions cut 5 bases from V and 8 bases from J, with 18 bases between. DNA of the CDR3: TGTGCCACCAGCGGCGGGGCTTCCTCTATCGGCTACACCTTC. Residues: CATSGGASSIGYTF. Supplemented by reference TRBV15 and TRBJ1-2, the full variable domain reads DAMVIQNPRYQVTQFGKPVTLSCSQTLNHNVMYWYQQKSSQAPKLLFHYYDKDFNNEADTPDNFQSRRPNTSFCFLDIRSPGLGDTAMYLCATSGGASSIGYTFGSGTRLTVV.

V is TRBV3-1 (or the pseudogene TRBV3-2) and J is TRBJ1-5; D remains ambiguous. The CDR3 sequence is 16 residues long. From germline, CDR1 is LGHDT and CDR2 YNNKEL (reference sequence). Between the trimmed V and J ends, which lost 2 bases and 3 bases, there was a span of 14 bases. DNA of the CDR3: TGTGCCAGCAGCCAAAGCGACGGAGGAATCAATCAGCCCCAGCATTTT. It yields the protein CASSQSDGGINQPQHF.

The chain joins TRBV7-9 to TRBJ1-1, with D possibly being TRBD1 (5 bases). V lost 3 bases and J 2 bases, leaving 7 bases between the germline ends. CDR3 size: 13 residues. Germline V gene data show CDR1 as SEHNR and CDR2 as FQNEAQ (reference sequence). CDR3 loop: CASSFDSNTEAFF. In DNA, the CDR3 is TGTGCCAGCAGCTTCGACAGCAACACTGAAGCTTTCTTT.

There are a few counts of this clone. The chain couples TRBV7-8 to TRBJ2-7, with unresolved D. CDR1 and CDR2 from the germline V gene are SGHVS and FQNEAQ. Trimming left V 2 bases short and J 1 base short, with 6 bases between. The CDR3 runs to 13 residues. CDR3 DNA: TGTGCCAGCAGCTTACCCGAGTCCTACGAGCAGTACTTC. Its protein is CASSLPESYEQYF.

The V call is TRBV6-2 or TRBV6-3, the J call TRBJ1-5; 9 nucleotides align to TRBD1. This CDR3 is 15 amino acids long. The ends lost 5 bases at V and 5 bases at J; junction bases unmatched: 7. Germline loops: CDR1 MNHEY, CDR2 SVGEGT. In nucleotides, the CDR3 is TGTGCCAGCAGTCGGGGACAGGGTGGGTATCAGCCCCAGCATTTT. Translation: CASSRGQGGYQPQHF.

The gene calls are TRBV7-8 and TRBJ2-1, with TRBD2 matching 12 bases. Trimming at V came to 5 bases and at J to 5 bases, leaving 4 bases not matched to a gene. The V gene's germline CDR1 is SGHVS and CDR2 FQNEAQ. The CDR3 consists of 15 residues. CDR3 nucleotide sequence: TGTGCCAGCAGCCAAGGACTAGCGGGGAACAATGAGCAGTTCTTC. Translating gives CASSQGLAGNNEQFF.

CDR3 DNA: TGTGCCACCAGCACAAACGGACAGGATGGCTACACCTTC. Protein: CATSTNGQDGYTF. The chain uses TRBV15 and TRBJ1-2, with TRBD1 matching 7 bases. The ends lost 4 bases at V and 6 bases at J; junction bases unmatched: 5. The CDR3 covers 13 residues. Germline V gene sequence: CDR1 LNHNV, CDR2 YYDKDF (reference sequence).

The chain employs TRBV18 and TRBJ2-3; maybe TRBD1 (5 bases). There are 15 residues in the CDR3. V lost 6 bases, J lost 0 bases, and 13 bases lay in between. CDR1 and CDR2 from the germline V gene are KGHSH and LQKENI. The CDR3, as DNA: TGTGCCAGCTCCCGCGGCACAGGAAGCACAGATACGCAGTATTTT. Translating gives CASSRGTGSTDTQYF. The whole variable domain, filled in from reference TRBV18 and TRBJ2-3, reads NAGVMQNPRHLVRRRGQEARLRCSPMKGHSHVYWYRQLPEEGLKFMVYLQKENIIDESGMPKERFSAEFPKEGPSILRIQQVVRGDSAAYFCASSRGTGSTDTQYFGPGTRLTVL.

V usage is TRBV4-1 and J usage is TRBJ2-3; D uncertain. This CDR3 region has 15 residues. CDR1 and CDR2 (germline): MGHRA, YSYEKL. Deletions cut 1 base from V and 5 bases from J, with 13 bases between. The CDR3 region has the DNA TGCGCCAGCAGCCAAGCGGCCGAATTCATAGATACGCAGTATTTT. Translating gives CASSQAAEFIDTQYF.

The chain has TRBV5-4 and TRBJ1-5; unclear D gene. The CDR3 runs to 16 residues. Deletions cut 4 bases from V and 9 bases from J, with 23 bases between. Germline assignment: CDR1 SGHNT and CDR2 YYREEE (reference sequence). The CDR3 loop is CASSRLECDQKRPQHF. Here the CDR3 DNA reads TGTGCCAGCAGCCGGCTTGAGTGTGACCAAAAACGGCCCCAGCATTTT.

J is TRBJ1-1 and V is TRBV20-1; D is undetermined. In germline, CDR1 is DFQATT, CDR2 SNEGSKA (reference sequence). V was trimmed by 6 bases and J by 6 bases, leaving 11 bases between them. The CDR3 runs to 11 residues. The CDR3 DNA sequence: TGCAGTGCCGGATCAAGGGCTGAAGCTTTCTTT. It yields the protein CSAGSRAEAFF.

The chain carries TRBV2 and TRBJ2-5; D is undetermined. CDR3 length equals 10 residues. Trimming cost V 8 bases and J 5 bases, with 6 bases left between them. The germline V gene has CDR1 SNHLY and CDR2 FYNNEI. As DNA, the CDR3 is TGTGCCAGCCGGTCCGAGACCCAGTACTTC. It codes for CASRSETQYF.

The chain links TRBV9 to TRBJ2-3; D gene ambiguous. CDR3 length equals 14 residues. V dropped 1 base and J dropped 3 bases, with 9 bases sitting between them. CDR1 and CDR2 from the germline V gene are SGDLS and YYNGEE. CDR3 region: CASSVNWATDTQYF. The CDR3 DNA reads TGTGCCAGCAGCGTAAACTGGGCGACAGATACGCAGTATTTT. Full variable domain (rest looked up from reference TRBV9 and TRBJ2-3): DSGVTQTPKHLITATGQRVTLRCSPRSGDLSVYWYQQSLDQGLQFLIQYYNGEERAKGNILERFSAQQFPDLHSELNLSSLELGDSALYFCASSVNWATDTQYFGPGTRLTVL.

This chain links TRBV5-4 with TRBJ2-2, with D tentatively TRBD1 or TRBD2 (6 bases each). Per germline, CDR1 SGHNT and CDR2 YYREEE (reference sequence). This CDR3 spans 16 amino acids. The ends were cut back, 0 bases at V and 1 base at J, with 10 bases in the middle. The CDR3: CASSLVGGLNTGELFF. The CDR3 DNA follows: TGTGCCAGCAGCTTGGTCGGGGGCCTGAACACCGGGGAGCTGTTTTTT.